This T cell receptor beta chain is from a study of blood T cell repertoires in COVID-19. For the study at large: The United States, Italy and Spain supplied acute and convalescent COVID-19 samples. T cells, B-cell-depleted T cells, or PBMCs provided the cDNA or gDNA that served as material.

The germline gives CDR1 MDHEN, CDR2 SYDVKM. Trimming took off 5 bases at V and 1 base at J, with 11 bases between the two ends. The CDR3 is 14 amino acids. Authors' analysis steps: Reference gene primer amplification yielded estimated nucleated cell counts. Method: immunoSEQ multiplex PCR; TCRdb's copy keeps in-frame clones and lacks some. The DNA was the basis for D and trimming; V, J and clone size are from that table. The table shows approximately 89,000 clones, with 80% to 95% occurring only once. The V gene is TRBV28, the J gene TRBJ1-1; TRBD1 might be the D (6 bases). Sequencing input: peripheral blood. This sequence was found in an older woman with active COVID-19. CDR3 residues: CASSPGTRNTEAFF. For the CDR3, the DNA is TGTGCCAGCAGTCCCGGGACAAGGAACACTGAAGCTTTCTTT.